A selection of T cell receptor beta chains follows, all from one sample in a study of shared clonotypes between healthy human individuals. Using immunoSEQ multiplex PCR, the repertoire was profiled, and TCRdb retains in-frame clones only, with some absent. The sample records some 1,600,000 clones, approximately 98% being singletons. Sequenced: naive CD4+ T cells sorted from blood. Receptors were obtained from a man aged 30 to 39 in good health. The CDR3 runs from the conserved cysteine through the conserved F or W. The D gene is left open where the match is weak. A row's size may be missing; if present it is once, few, many or a size class.

-	TRBJ2-1	TRBV14	TRBD2	CASSAGLAAYNEQFF	TGTGCCAGCAGCGCGGGACTAGCGGCTTACAATGAGCAGTTCTTC
-	TRBJ2-7	TRBV27	TRBD2	CASSPRGTSGRSSYEQYF	TGTGCCAGCAGTCCCAGGGGGACTAGCGGGAGGAGCTCCTACGAGCAGTACTTC
-	TRBJ2-3	TRBV20-1	-	CSAKDVDTQYF	TGCAGTGCTAAGGATGTGGATACGCAGTATTTT
-	TRBJ2-1	TRBV6-6	TRBD2	CASGSGGREVLFF	TGTGCCAGCGGCTCCGGGGGGCGGGAGGTCCTGTTCTTC
-	TRBJ1-2	TRBV19	-	CASSSTVDRSYTF	TGTGCCAGTAGTAGTACGGTTGATCGGAGCTACACCTTC
-	TRBJ2-5	TRBV9	TRBD1	CASSHRTGGVQETQYF	TGTGCCAGCAGCCACCGGACAGGGGGCGTTCAGGAGACCCAGTACTTC
-	TRBJ1-3	TRBV19	TRBD1	CASSRDRGFSGNTIYF	TGTGCCAGTAGCCGGGACAGGGGATTCTCTGGAAACACCATATATTTT
-	TRBJ2-7	TRBV30	-	CAWRGISGSAYEQYF	TGTGCCTGGAGAGGAATCTCGGGGAGCGCCTACGAGCAGTACTTC
-	TRBJ2-4	TRBV29-1	-	CSVEPQQAGIQYF	TGCAGCGTTGAACCCCAGCAGGCTGGCATTCAGTACTTC
once	TRBJ2-7	TRBV7-2	-	CASSLGSRGSEQYF	TGTGCCAGCAGCTTAGGGAGCAGGGGCAGCGAGCAGTACTTC
-	TRBJ2-3	TRBV29-1	-	CSVEGRSTDTQYF	TGCAGCGTTGAAGGACGGTCCACAGATACGCAGTATTTT
-	TRBJ2-1	TRBV4-1	TRBD2	CASSQGSLAGVLHNEQFF	TGCGCCAGCAGCCAAGGGTCGCTAGCGGGAGTTCTGCACAATGAGCAGTTCTTC
-	TRBJ1-1	TRBV29-1	-	CSPTGPPEAFF	TGCAGCCCAACAGGGCCGCCTGAAGCTTTCTTT
-	TRBJ1-1	TRBV2	TRBD1	CASSDRDRLNTEAFF	TGTGCCAGCAGTGACCGGGACAGACTGAACACTGAAGCTTTCTTT
once	TRBJ2-7	TRBV6-4	TRBD1	CASSVFGTEPAYEQYF	TGTGCCAGCAGTGTATTCGGGACAGAGCCGGCCTACGAGCAGTACTTC
-	TRBJ2-3	TRBV6-1	TRBD2	CASRLAGGSDTQYF	TGTGCCAGCAGGTTAGCGGGAGGATCAGATACGCAGTATTTT
-	TRBJ2-6	TRBV5-1	-	CASSPLGLAANVLTF	TGCGCCAGCAGCCCCCTGGGTCTTGCGGCCAACGTCCTGACTTTC
-	TRBJ2-3	TRBV7-2	-	CASKHTSTDTQYF	TGTGCCAGCAAGCACACTAGCACAGATACGCAGTATTTT
-	TRBJ1-1	TRBV2	TRBD1	CASIFRTGRQLNTEAFF	TGTGCCAGCATTTTTCGGACAGGGAGACAACTGAACACTGAAGCTTTCTTT
-	TRBJ2-3	TRBV5-4	-	CATQGRSSTDTQYF	TGTGCCACCCAGGGACGTTCTAGCACAGATACGCAGTATTTT
-	TRBJ1-2	TRBV25-1	-	CASSEPERSGDGYTF	TGTGCCAGCAGTGAACCCGAGAGGTCCGGTGATGGCTACACCTTC
-	TRBJ2-7	TRBV6-1	-	CASSETGREQYF	TGTGCCAGCAGTGAGACGGGGCGCGAGCAGTACTTC
-	TRBJ2-1	TRBV7-6	-	CASSPPRGLSYNEQFF	TGTGCCAGCAGCCCACCTCGGGGGTTGTCCTACAATGAGCAGTTCTTC
-	TRBJ2-7	TRBV10-3	TRBD1	CAISGQGGSSYEQYF	TGTGCCATCAGTGGACAGGGGGGGAGCTCCTACGAGCAGTACTTC
-	TRBJ1-2	TRBV6-1	TRBD1	CASSDPGQIYGYTF	TGTGCCAGCAGTGACCCGGGACAGATCTATGGCTACACCTTC